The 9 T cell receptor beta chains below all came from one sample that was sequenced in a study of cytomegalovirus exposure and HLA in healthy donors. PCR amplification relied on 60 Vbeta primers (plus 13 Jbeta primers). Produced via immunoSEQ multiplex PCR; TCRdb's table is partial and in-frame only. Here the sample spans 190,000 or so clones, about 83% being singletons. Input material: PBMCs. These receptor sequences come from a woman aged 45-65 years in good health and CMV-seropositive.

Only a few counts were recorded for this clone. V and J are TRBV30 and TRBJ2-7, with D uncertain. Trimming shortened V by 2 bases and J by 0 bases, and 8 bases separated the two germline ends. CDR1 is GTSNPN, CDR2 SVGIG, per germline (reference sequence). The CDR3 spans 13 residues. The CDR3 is CAWSRVASYEQYF. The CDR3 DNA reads TGTGCCTGGAGTCGGGTCGCCTCCTACGAGCAGTACTTC.

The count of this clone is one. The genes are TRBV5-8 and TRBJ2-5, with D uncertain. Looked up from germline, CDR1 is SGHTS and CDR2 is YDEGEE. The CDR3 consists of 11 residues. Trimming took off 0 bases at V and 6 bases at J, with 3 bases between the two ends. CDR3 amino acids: CASSLVKTQYF. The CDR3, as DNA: TGTGCCAGCAGCTTGGTAAAGACCCAGTACTTC. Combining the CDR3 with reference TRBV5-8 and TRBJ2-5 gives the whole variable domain EAGVTQSPTHLIKTRGQQATLRCSPISGHTSVYWYQQALGLGLQFLLWYDEGEERNRGNFPPRFSGRQFPNYSSELNVNALELEDSALYLCASSLVKTQYFGPGTRLLVL.

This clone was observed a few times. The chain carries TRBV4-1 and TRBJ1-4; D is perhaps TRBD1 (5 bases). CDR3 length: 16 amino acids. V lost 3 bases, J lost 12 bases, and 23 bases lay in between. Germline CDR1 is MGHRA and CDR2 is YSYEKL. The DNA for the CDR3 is TGCGCCAGCAGCCAGGAGGGGACGGCAGCCAGAGGGGAACTGTTTTTT. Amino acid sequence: CASSQEGTAARGELFF.

The CDR3 sequence is CASSRKYEQYF. CDR3 DNA sequence: TGTGCCAGCAGCCGTAAATACGAGCAGTACTTC. The rearrangement joins TRBV11-2 to TRBJ2-7; D unresolved. Germline V gives CDR1 SGHAT, CDR2 FQNNGV. The CDR3 runs to 11 residues. V gave up 5 bases and J gave up 4 bases, with 6 bases separating them.

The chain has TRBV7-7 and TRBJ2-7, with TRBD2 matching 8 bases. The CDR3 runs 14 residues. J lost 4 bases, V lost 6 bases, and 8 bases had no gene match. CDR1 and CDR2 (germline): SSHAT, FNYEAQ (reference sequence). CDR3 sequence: CASSSGAGAYEQYF. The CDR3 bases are TGTGCCAGCAGTTCAGGAGCGGGGGCATACGAGCAGTACTTC.

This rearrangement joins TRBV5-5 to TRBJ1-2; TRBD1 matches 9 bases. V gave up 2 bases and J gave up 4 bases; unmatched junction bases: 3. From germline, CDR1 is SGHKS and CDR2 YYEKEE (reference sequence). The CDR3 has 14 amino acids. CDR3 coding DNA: TGTGCCAGCAGCTTACAGGGGGCTACCTATGGCTACACCTTC. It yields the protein CASSLQGATYGYTF. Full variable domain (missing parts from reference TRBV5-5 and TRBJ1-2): DAGVTQSPTHLIKTRGQQVTLRCSPISGHKSVSWYQQVLGQGPQFIFQYYEKEERGRGNFPDRFSARQFPNYSSELNVNALLLGDSALYLCASSLQGATYGYTFGSGTRLTVV.

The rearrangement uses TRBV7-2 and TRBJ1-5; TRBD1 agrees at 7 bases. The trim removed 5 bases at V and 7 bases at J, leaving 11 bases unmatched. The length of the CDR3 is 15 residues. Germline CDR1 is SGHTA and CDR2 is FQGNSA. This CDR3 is CASSVRQGRLQPQHF. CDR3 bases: TGTGCCAGCAGCGTCCGACAGGGACGGTTGCAGCCCCAGCATTTT.

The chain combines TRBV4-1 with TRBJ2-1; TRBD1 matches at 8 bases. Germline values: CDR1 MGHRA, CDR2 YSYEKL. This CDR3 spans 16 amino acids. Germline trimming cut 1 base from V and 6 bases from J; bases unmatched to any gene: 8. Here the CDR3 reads CASSQVGQGASNEQFF. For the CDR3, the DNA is TGCGCCAGCAGCCAAGTCGGTCAGGGGGCAAGCAATGAGCAGTTCTTC.

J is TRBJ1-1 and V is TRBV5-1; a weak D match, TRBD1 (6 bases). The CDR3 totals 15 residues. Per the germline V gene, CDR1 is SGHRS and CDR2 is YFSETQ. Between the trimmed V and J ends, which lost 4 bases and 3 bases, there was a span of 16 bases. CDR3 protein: CASSPSGGGYTEAFF. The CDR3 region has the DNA TGCGCCAGCAGCCCGTCGGGGGGCGGTTACACTGAAGCTTTCTTT.